This TCR beta chain derives from a study of CD8 T cells in ankylosing spondylitis. Study-wide findings and caveats: Reportedly, matched ankylosing spondylitis synovial fluid was significantly enriched for disease-linked clones. About 8 highly homologous variants made up a TCR beta motif that seemed to typify ankylosing spondylitis blood.

This clonotype was counted ten times or more. Its antigen remains unknown. TCRdb analysed the 5' RACE reads with MiXCR anew, one entry per CDR3 protein. The sample has 450,000 to 550,000 distinct CDR3 sequences, 5.3% seen once. This CDR3 contains 14 residues. The V end was cut by 3 bases, the J end by 3 bases, with 15 bases between. The germline gives CDR1 DFQATT, CDR2 SNEGSKA (reference sequence). Material for sequencing was blood, either unsorted or a sorted T cell fraction (not recorded which). This chain joins TRBV20-1 and TRBJ2-7; D is ambiguous. This TCR came from a male donor with ankylosing spondylitis. The CDR3 is CSASPGPNSYEQYF. DNA for the CDR3: TGCAGTGCTAGTCCAGGACCAAATAGCTACGAGCAGTACTTC.